A selection of T cell receptor beta chains follows, all from one sample in a study of cytomegalovirus exposure and HLA in healthy donors. Profiling relied on immunoSEQ multiplex PCR, and the TCRdb table lists in-frame clones only, not all of them. The repertoire has nearly 200,000 clones, around four fifths of them found once; the top ten carry approximately 6.5%. The material sequenced was PBMCs. All receptors come from a woman between 45 and 60 years old in good health and CMV-seropositive. The CDR3 runs from the conserved cysteine through the conserved F or W. Fields, in order: V gene, D gene, clone size, J gene, CDR3 protein, CDR3 DNA. The D gene is left open where the match is weak. The listing skips clone size in some rows; elsewhere it reads once, few, many or a size class.

v_call: TRBV5-4
d_call: .
clone_size: few
j_call: TRBJ2-4
cdr3_aa: CASSLASENSQYF
cdr3_nt: TGTGCCAGCAGCTTGGCGTCAGAAAACAGTCAGTACTTC

v_call: TRBV5-1
d_call: TRBD1
clone_size: .
j_call: TRBJ1-3
cdr3_aa: CASSLLTGQGVGNTIYF
cdr3_nt: TGCGCCAGCAGCTTGCTTACCGGACAGGGCGTTGGAAACACCATATATTTT

v_call: TRBV5-6
d_call: .
clone_size: .
j_call: TRBJ2-7
cdr3_aa: CASSTRVGSYEQYF
cdr3_nt: TGTGCCAGCAGCACCCGGGTAGGTTCCTACGAGCAGTACTTC

v_call: TRBV2
d_call: .
clone_size: .
j_call: TRBJ1-4
cdr3_aa: CASMRSNEKLFF
cdr3_nt: TGTGCCAGCATGAGATCTAATGAAAAACTGTTTTTT

v_call: TRBV5-1
d_call: .
clone_size: few
j_call: TRBJ2-1
cdr3_aa: CASSFSGRGYNEQFF
cdr3_nt: TGCGCCAGCAGCTTTTCCGGGAGAGGCTACAATGAGCAGTTCTTC

v_call: TRBV28
d_call: TRBD1
clone_size: .
j_call: TRBJ2-3
cdr3_aa: CASIPPGQGGTDTQYF
cdr3_nt: TGTGCCAGCATCCCGCCGGGACAGGGTGGCACAGATACGCAGTATTTT

v_call: TRBV7-3
d_call: .
clone_size: .
j_call: TRBJ2-7
cdr3_aa: CASSSVYEQYF
cdr3_nt: TGTGCCAGCAGCTCCGTTTACGAGCAGTACTTC

v_call: TRBV9
d_call: TRBD1
clone_size: .
j_call: TRBJ1-2
cdr3_aa: CASSSRGQGNYGYTF
cdr3_nt: TGTGCCAGCAGCTCCAGGGGGCAGGGAAACTATGGCTACACCTTC

v_call: TRBV15
d_call: TRBD2
clone_size: .
j_call: TRBJ2-7
cdr3_aa: CATSRAPTSGGYEQYF
cdr3_nt: TGTGCCACCAGCAGGGCACCTACTAGCGGGGGTTACGAGCAGTACTTC

v_call: TRBV5-1
d_call: TRBD1
clone_size: .
j_call: TRBJ1-6
cdr3_aa: CASSLDDRDSPLHF
cdr3_nt: TGCGCCAGCAGCTTGGACGACAGGGATTCACCCCTCCACTTT

v_call: TRBV30
d_call: .
clone_size: .
j_call: TRBJ2-3
cdr3_aa: CAHSAGLTDTQYF
cdr3_nt: TGTGCTCATTCAGCAGGGCTCACAGATACGCAGTATTTT

v_call: TRBV19
d_call: .
clone_size: .
j_call: TRBJ2-6
cdr3_aa: CASRQTGIEEANGLTF
cdr3_nt: TGTGCCAGTAGACAGACAGGTATTGAGGAGGCCAACGGCCTGACTTTC

v_call: TRBV10-3
d_call: TRBD1
clone_size: .
j_call: TRBJ1-2
cdr3_aa: CAISGRGQGNYGYTF
cdr3_nt: TGTGCCATCAGTGGAAGGGGACAGGGCAACTATGGCTACACCTTC

v_call: TRBV2
d_call: TRBD2
clone_size: .
j_call: TRBJ2-1
cdr3_aa: CASSASGGADEQFF
cdr3_nt: TGTGCCAGCAGTGCGAGCGGGGGGGCCGATGAGCAGTTCTTC

v_call: TRBV6-1
d_call: .
clone_size: .
j_call: TRBJ2-5
cdr3_aa: CASTSGLISGETQYF
cdr3_nt: TGTGCCAGCACCAGCGGGCTGATCTCAGGAGAGACCCAGTACTTC

v_call: TRBV25-1
d_call: TRBD1
clone_size: .
j_call: TRBJ2-3
cdr3_aa: CASTRTGLIDTQYF
cdr3_nt: TGTGCCAGCACGCGGACAGGGTTAATAGATACGCAGTATTTT

v_call: TRBV5-4
d_call: .
clone_size: .
j_call: TRBJ1-3
cdr3_aa: CASSLGQVSGNTIYF
cdr3_nt: TGTGCCAGCAGCTTGGGACAGGTCTCTGGAAACACCATATATTTT

v_call: TRBV28
d_call: .
clone_size: once
j_call: TRBJ1-4
cdr3_aa: CASSLAGAGRDEKLFF
cdr3_nt: TGTGCCAGCAGTTTAGCCGGAGCCGGTCGCGATGAAAAACTGTTTTTT

v_call: TRBV11-2
d_call: TRBD1
clone_size: .
j_call: TRBJ2-3
cdr3_aa: CASSSPGQGTDTQYF
cdr3_nt: TGTGCCAGCAGCTCCCCGGGACAGGGGACAGATACGCAGTATTTT

v_call: TRBV5-1
d_call: TRBD1
clone_size: once
j_call: TRBJ1-4
cdr3_aa: CASRTGTGGHEKLFF
cdr3_nt: TGCGCCAGCAGAACCGGGACAGGGGGGCATGAAAAACTGTTTTTT

v_call: TRBV19
d_call: TRBD2
clone_size: .
j_call: TRBJ2-3
cdr3_aa: CASSPTRTSGGLGTDTQYF
cdr3_nt: TGTGCCAGTAGTCCTACCCGGACTAGCGGGGGGCTCGGCACAGATACGCAGTATTTT

v_call: TRBV5-1
d_call: .
clone_size: .
j_call: TRBJ1-3
cdr3_aa: CASSLDSGGNTIYF
cdr3_nt: TGCGCCAGCAGCTTGGACAGTGGTGGAAACACCATATATTTT

v_call: TRBV7-9
d_call: TRBD1
clone_size: .
j_call: TRBJ2-7
cdr3_aa: CASSEELGTGTSYEQYF
cdr3_nt: TGTGCCAGCAGCGAAGAATTGGGGACAGGGACCTCCTACGAGCAGTACTTC

v_call: TRBV9
d_call: .
clone_size: .
j_call: TRBJ1-6
cdr3_aa: CASSAKGEQDSPLHF
cdr3_nt: TGTGCCAGCAGCGCTAAAGGGGAACAAGATTCACCCCTCCACTTT

v_call: TRBV19
d_call: .
clone_size: .
j_call: TRBJ1-5
cdr3_aa: CASRGPDSFNQPQHF
cdr3_nt: TGTGCCAGCAGAGGCCCGGACAGCTTCAATCAGCCCCAGCATTTT

v_call: TRBV29-1
d_call: TRBD1
clone_size: .
j_call: TRBJ2-3
cdr3_aa: CSVGKGGLSLSTDTQYF
cdr3_nt: TGCAGCGTTGGGAAAGGGGGCCTTAGCCTTAGCACAGATACGCAGTATTTT

v_call: TRBV5-4
d_call: TRBD1
clone_size: .
j_call: TRBJ2-2
cdr3_aa: CASSRGGQANTGELFF
cdr3_nt: TGTGCCAGCAGCCGAGGGGGACAGGCGAACACCGGGGAGCTGTTTTTT

v_call: TRBV5-1
d_call: .
clone_size: .
j_call: TRBJ2-2
cdr3_aa: CASSSTGANTGELFF
cdr3_nt: TGCGCCAGCAGCTCGACAGGAGCGAACACCGGGGAGCTGTTTTTT

v_call: TRBV6-5
d_call: .
clone_size: .
j_call: TRBJ1-4
cdr3_aa: CASRGLNGKLFF
cdr3_nt: TGTGCCAGCAGGGGGCTGAACGGAAAACTGTTTTTT

v_call: TRBV5-6
d_call: TRBD1
clone_size: .
j_call: TRBJ1-1
cdr3_aa: CASSFRDRGTEAFF
cdr3_nt: TGTGCCAGCAGCTTTAGGGACAGGGGGACTGAAGCTTTCTTT

v_call: TRBV9
d_call: TRBD2
clone_size: few
j_call: TRBJ2-3
cdr3_aa: CASSSYSGDSTDTQYF
cdr3_nt: TGTGCCAGCAGCTCTTATAGCGGGGACAGCACAGATACGCAGTATTTT

v_call: TRBV19
d_call: .
clone_size: .
j_call: TRBJ2-7
cdr3_aa: CASSIVFQSSYEQYF
cdr3_nt: TGTGCCAGTAGTATAGTATTCCAGTCTAGCTACGAGCAGTACTTC

v_call: TRBV7-2
d_call: TRBD1
clone_size: .
j_call: TRBJ1-2
cdr3_aa: CASSPGQGAYGYTF
cdr3_nt: TGTGCCAGCAGCCCAGGACAGGGCGCCTATGGCTACACCTTC

v_call: TRBV30
d_call: .
clone_size: few
j_call: TRBJ1-1
cdr3_aa: CAWARAGAGYTEAFF
cdr3_nt: TGTGCCTGGGCCCGGGCGGGGGCTGGGTACACTGAAGCTTTCTTT

v_call: TRBV7-9
d_call: .
clone_size: .
j_call: TRBJ2-5
cdr3_aa: CASSLYRGQETQYF
cdr3_nt: TGTGCCAGCAGCTTATATCGCGGTCAAGAGACCCAGTACTTC

v_call: TRBV28
d_call: .
clone_size: few
j_call: TRBJ2-5
cdr3_aa: CASSLYRGKQETQYF
cdr3_nt: TGTGCCAGCAGTTTATACCGGGGAAAACAAGAGACCCAGTACTTC

v_call: TRBV19
d_call: TRBD2
clone_size: .
j_call: TRBJ2-3
cdr3_aa: CASSIARGGTLGDTQYF
cdr3_nt: TGTGCCAGTAGTATAGCCCGCGGGGGAACCTTGGGAGATACGCAGTATTTT

v_call: TRBV28
d_call: TRBD1
clone_size: .
j_call: TRBJ1-5
cdr3_aa: CATRGQGDQPQHF
cdr3_nt: TGTGCCACCCGGGGCCAGGGGGATCAGCCCCAGCATTTT

v_call: TRBV7-9
d_call: .
clone_size: .
j_call: TRBJ1-3
cdr3_aa: CASSYREVSNTIYF
cdr3_nt: TGTGCCAGCAGCTACAGGGAAGTGAGCAACACCATATATTTT

v_call: TRBV5-1
d_call: TRBD1
clone_size: few
j_call: TRBJ1-5
cdr3_aa: CASSSGTGGHQPQHF
cdr3_nt: TGCGCCAGCAGCTCCGGGACAGGGGGGCATCAGCCCCAGCATTTT

v_call: TRBV5-5
d_call: TRBD1
clone_size: .
j_call: TRBJ1-1
cdr3_aa: CASSSPYRGRGTEAFF
cdr3_nt: TGTGCCAGCAGCTCCCCTTACAGGGGGCGGGGGACTGAAGCTTTCTTT

v_call: TRBV19
d_call: .
clone_size: .
j_call: TRBJ1-1
cdr3_aa: CASSMIVNTEAFF
cdr3_nt: TGTGCCAGTAGTATGATAGTGAACACTGAAGCTTTCTTT

v_call: TRBV28
d_call: TRBD2
clone_size: .
j_call: TRBJ2-7
cdr3_aa: CASSLDLAGGHYEQYF
cdr3_nt: TGTGCCAGCAGTTTAGACTTAGCGGGAGGACACTACGAGCAGTACTTC

v_call: TRBV18
d_call: TRBD2
clone_size: .
j_call: TRBJ2-5
cdr3_aa: CASSQWTSGDQETQYF
cdr3_nt: TGTGCCAGCTCTCAATGGACTAGCGGGGACCAAGAGACCCAGTACTTC

v_call: TRBV15
d_call: .
clone_size: .
j_call: TRBJ2-2
cdr3_aa: CATSRARLGELFF
cdr3_nt: TGTGCCACCAGCAGGGCTCGACTCGGGGAGCTGTTTTTT

v_call: TRBV9
d_call: TRBD1
clone_size: .
j_call: TRBJ1-1
cdr3_aa: CASSAGQGDEAFF
cdr3_nt: TGTGCCAGCAGCGCGGGCCAGGGGGACGAAGCTTTCTTT

v_call: TRBV9
d_call: TRBD2
clone_size: .
j_call: TRBJ2-7
cdr3_aa: CASSVGVGTSGDEQYF
cdr3_nt: TGTGCCAGCAGCGTAGGAGTCGGGACTAGCGGCGACGAGCAGTACTTC

v_call: TRBV19
d_call: TRBD1
clone_size: once
j_call: TRBJ2-1
cdr3_aa: CASSKHRILTGGNPNEQFF
cdr3_nt: TGTGCCAGTAGTAAACACCGGATCCTGACAGGGGGAAATCCCAATGAGCAGTTCTTC

v_call: TRBV5-1
d_call: .
clone_size: .
j_call: TRBJ1-2
cdr3_aa: CASSLTPGTSYGYTF
cdr3_nt: TGCGCCAGCAGCTTGACTCCCGGGACTTCGTATGGTTACACCTTC

v_call: TRBV6-5
d_call: TRBD1
clone_size: .
j_call: TRBJ1-2
cdr3_aa: CASKTTGGMNYGYTF
cdr3_nt: TGTGCCAGCAAGACAACAGGGGGCATGAACTATGGCTACACCTTC